The sequence of this T cell receptor beta chain was determined in a study of T cell clones after liver transplantation (dated by TCRdb to between 2018 and 2021). About the full investigation: ITN030ST, the source of the samples, was a randomized trial that attempted immunosuppression withdrawal within 2 years of liver transplantation. Donor-reactive T cell clones were identified by TCRbeta sequencing after a pre-transplant mixed lymphocyte reaction and then tracked in post-transplant blood. The study cohort included 8 liver transplant recipients, of whom 3 were classified as tolerant and 5 as non-tolerant. Third party-reactive TCRbeta sequences from pre-transplant MLRs were also identified as an antigen-independent comparator for donor-reactive sequences. Subjects received no induction therapy and standard immunosuppression until randomization at 12-24 months post-transplant. Blood samples were collected pre-transplant, pre-randomization before withdrawal, and post-randomization after either full withdrawal or failed withdrawal. To count as tolerant, a recipient had to stay completely off immunosuppression for at least one year without liver enzymes climbing beyond twice the upper limit of normal. Of the eight recipients, a few were HCV-positive, while the remaining recipients had been transplanted for non-autoimmune, non-viral indications.

The time point label here, explained by the study, means: pre-transplant. Unstimulated PBMCs, after thawing, were stained for CD3, CD4 and CD8 and then FACS-sorted into CD3+CD4+ and CD3+CD8+ populations. Randomization to immunosuppression withdrawal applied to every one of the 8 studied subjects. Genomic DNA was isolated with the Qiagen DNeasy Blood and Tissue Kit. The study at large found these results: Since no allograft tissue specimens were available, donor-reactive T cells may have migrated into the graft instead of being deleted. After accounting for repertoire turnover, donor-reactive detection was significantly reduced in 7 of 8 subjects for CD4 and 8 of 8 for CD8. The conclusions were considered preliminary, being limited by small, heterogeneous patient numbers and non-standardized post-transplant time points. The decline in donor-reactive sequences exceeded the decline in third party-reactive sequences, suggesting partial antigen-specific deletion that was unrelated to withdrawal success. In most of the 8 subjects, regardless of tolerance or HCV status, circulating donor-reactive CD4 TCRbeta sequences dropped significantly post-transplant. Low numbers of available donor cells limited the measurable donor-reactive repertoire in a couple of subjects.

High-throughput TCRbeta CDR3 sequencing of frozen genomic DNA was performed by immunoSEQ, including PCR amplification, mapping, bias correction and internal controls. Per the original workflow: Productive rearrangements were retained, and unique TCRbeta sequences were defined by the CDR3 nucleotide sequence together with the V and J gene. For a sequence to be called donor-reactive, it needed a frequency of at least 0.01% and at least 5-fold expansion in CFSE-low cells compared with unstimulated pre-transplant cells. Per-subject minimum frequency thresholds, based on the lowest-template unstimulated sample, ensured at least 90% detection power. Jensen-Shannon divergence between the top 1000 TCRbeta sequences post- versus pre-transplant served as the measure of repertoire turnover. Changes in detection of donor-reactive sequences were tested with two-sided Fisher's exact tests. The immuneACCESS repertoire file appears here via TCRdb, limited to in-frame rearrangements. These files lack a portion of the clones; in checked studies, under half of the deficit traces to unresolved V genes, and the cause of the others is not known. The V and J calls and clone size come from that table; D and trimming were worked out from the DNA. The sample table records 90,000 to 120,000 clones; 82% of these occur just once. The top ten constitute 0.99% of the sample.

The junction shows trimming of 4 bases on V and 2 bases on J, plus 15 bases between the germline ends. CDR1 and CDR2, looked up from the germline V gene, are SGHDT and YYEEEE. Inclusive of the bounding cysteine and phenylalanine, the CDR3 is 15 residues long. Only the CDR3 portion is preserved as DNA: 45 bases, with reading frame beginning at the first base. Comment on this clone: Its cognate antigen has yet to be identified. No base-level quality is on record; no much larger clone is a single base apart.

The chain employs TRBV5-6 and TRBJ2-5; matching of 5 bases hints at TRBD2 as the D gene. The sample consisted of CD4+ T cells from blood, taken before liver transplant. The TCR sequence derives from a human donor who received a liver transplant. This receptor has the CDR3 CASSAEGRIQETQYF. The DNA is as follows: TGTGCCAGCAGCGCTGAGGGCAGGATACAAGAGACCCAGTACTTC.